The T cell receptor beta chain described here comes from a study of blood T cell repertoires in COVID-19. Study overall: COVID-19 samples from acute and convalescent phases originated in the United States, Italy and Spain. From T cells, B-cell-depleted T cells, or PBMCs came the material, which was cDNA or gDNA.

Authors' data handling: The authors estimated nucleated cell counts from reference gene primer amplification. TCRdb's copy holds only in-frame clones and misses some; the assay was immunoSEQ multiplex PCR. D and trimming come from the DNA, and the V and J calls and clone size come from that table. The sample yields about 81,000 clones, 90% to 95% seen once. The CDR3 runs to 16 residues. Sequencing was carried out using peripheral blood. The sequence was collected from a woman between 45 and 65 years old in a cohort sampled during active COVID-19. V usage is TRBV21-1 and J usage is TRBJ2-3; the tabulated D call, TRBD1, remains unverified against the DNA. TRBV21-1 constitutes a pseudogene. Here the CDR3 DNA reads TGTGCCAGCAGCCTCCGGGACAGGTTTAGCACAGATACGCAGTATTTT. The encoded protein is CASSLRDRFSTDTQYF.